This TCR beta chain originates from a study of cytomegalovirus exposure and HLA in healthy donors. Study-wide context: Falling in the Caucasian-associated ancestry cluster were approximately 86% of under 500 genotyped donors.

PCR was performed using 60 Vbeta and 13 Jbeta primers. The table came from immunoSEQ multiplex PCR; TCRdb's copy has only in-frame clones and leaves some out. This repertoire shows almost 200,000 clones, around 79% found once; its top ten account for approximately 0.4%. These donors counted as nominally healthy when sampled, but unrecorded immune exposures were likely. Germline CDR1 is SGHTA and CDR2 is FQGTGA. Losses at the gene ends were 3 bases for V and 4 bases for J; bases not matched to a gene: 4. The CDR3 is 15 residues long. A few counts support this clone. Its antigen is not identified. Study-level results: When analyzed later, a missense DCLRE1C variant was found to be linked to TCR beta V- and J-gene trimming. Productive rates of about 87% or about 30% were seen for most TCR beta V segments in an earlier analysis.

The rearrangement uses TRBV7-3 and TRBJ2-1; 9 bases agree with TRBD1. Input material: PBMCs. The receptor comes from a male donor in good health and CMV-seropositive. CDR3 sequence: CASSFMDRGYNEQFF. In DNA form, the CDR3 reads TGTGCCAGCAGCTTCATGGACAGGGGATACAATGAGCAGTTCTTC.